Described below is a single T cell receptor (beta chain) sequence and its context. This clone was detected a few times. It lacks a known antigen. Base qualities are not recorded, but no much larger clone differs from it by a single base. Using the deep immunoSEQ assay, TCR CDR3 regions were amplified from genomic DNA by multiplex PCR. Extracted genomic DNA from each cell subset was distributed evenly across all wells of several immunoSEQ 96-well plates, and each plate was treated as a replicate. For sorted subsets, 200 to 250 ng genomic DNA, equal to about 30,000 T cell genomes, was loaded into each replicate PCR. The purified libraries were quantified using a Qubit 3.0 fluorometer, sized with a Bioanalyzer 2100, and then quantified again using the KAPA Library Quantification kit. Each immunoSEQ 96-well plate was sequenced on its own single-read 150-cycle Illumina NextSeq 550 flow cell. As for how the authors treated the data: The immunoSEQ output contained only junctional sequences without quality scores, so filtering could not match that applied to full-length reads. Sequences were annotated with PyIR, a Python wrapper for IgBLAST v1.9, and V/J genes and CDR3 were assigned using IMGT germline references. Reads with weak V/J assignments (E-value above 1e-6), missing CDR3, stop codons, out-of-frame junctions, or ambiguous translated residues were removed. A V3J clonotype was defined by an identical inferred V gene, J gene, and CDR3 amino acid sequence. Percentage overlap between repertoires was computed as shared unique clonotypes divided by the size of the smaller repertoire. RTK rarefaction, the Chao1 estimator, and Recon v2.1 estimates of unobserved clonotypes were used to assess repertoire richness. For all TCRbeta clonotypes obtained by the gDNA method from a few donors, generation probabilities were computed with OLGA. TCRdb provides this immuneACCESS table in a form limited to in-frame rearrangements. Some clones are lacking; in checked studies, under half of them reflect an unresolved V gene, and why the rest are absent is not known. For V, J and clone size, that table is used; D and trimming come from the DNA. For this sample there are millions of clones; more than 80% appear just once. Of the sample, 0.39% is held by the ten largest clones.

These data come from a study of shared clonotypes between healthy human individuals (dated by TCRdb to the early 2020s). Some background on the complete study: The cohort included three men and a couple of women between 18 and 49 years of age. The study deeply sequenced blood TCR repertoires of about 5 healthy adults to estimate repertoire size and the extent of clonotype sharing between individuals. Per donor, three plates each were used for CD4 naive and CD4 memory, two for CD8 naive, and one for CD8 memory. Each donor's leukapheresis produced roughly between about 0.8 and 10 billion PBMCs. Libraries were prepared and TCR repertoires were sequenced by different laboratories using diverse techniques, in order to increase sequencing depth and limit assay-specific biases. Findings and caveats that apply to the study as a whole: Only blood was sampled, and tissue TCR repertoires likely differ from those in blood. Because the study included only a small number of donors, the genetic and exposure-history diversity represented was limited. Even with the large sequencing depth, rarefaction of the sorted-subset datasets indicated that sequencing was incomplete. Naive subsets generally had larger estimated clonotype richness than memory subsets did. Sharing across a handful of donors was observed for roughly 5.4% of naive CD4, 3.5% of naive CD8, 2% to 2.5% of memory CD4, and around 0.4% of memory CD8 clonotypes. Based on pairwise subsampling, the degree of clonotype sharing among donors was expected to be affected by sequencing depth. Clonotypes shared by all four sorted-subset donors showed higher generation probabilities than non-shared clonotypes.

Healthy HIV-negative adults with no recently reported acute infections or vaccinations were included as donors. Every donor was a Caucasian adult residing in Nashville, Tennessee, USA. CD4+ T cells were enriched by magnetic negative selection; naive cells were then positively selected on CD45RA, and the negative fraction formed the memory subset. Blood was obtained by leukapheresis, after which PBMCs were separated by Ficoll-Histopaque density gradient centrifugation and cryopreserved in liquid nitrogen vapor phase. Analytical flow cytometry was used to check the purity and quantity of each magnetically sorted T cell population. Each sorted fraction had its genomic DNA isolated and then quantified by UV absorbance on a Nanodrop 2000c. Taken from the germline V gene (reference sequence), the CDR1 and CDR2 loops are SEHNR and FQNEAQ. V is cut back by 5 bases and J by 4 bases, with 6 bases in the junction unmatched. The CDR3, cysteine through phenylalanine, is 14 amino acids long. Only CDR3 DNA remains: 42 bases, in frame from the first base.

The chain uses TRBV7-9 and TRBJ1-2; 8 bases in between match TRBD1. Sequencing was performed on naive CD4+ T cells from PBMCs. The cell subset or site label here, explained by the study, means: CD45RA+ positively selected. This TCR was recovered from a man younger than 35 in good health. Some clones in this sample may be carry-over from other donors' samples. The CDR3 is CASSPRTGSYGYTF. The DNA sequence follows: TGTGCCAGCAGCCCTCGGACAGGGTCCTATGGCTACACCTTC.